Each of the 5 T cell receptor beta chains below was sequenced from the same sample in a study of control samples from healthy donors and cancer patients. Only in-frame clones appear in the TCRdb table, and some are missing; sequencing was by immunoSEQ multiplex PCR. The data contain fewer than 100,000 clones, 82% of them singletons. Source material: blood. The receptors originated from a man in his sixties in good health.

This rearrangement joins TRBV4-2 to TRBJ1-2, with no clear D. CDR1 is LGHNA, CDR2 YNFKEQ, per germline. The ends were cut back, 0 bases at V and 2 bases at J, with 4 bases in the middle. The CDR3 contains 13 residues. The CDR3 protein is CASSQDKNYGYTF. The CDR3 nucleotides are TGTGCCAGCAGCCAAGACAAAAACTATGGCTACACCTTC.

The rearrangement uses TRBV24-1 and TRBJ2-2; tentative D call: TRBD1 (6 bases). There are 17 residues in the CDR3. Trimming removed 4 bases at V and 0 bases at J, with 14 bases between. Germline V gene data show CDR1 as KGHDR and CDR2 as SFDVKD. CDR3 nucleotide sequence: TGTGCCACCAGTGAACCTTCGAGGACAGCGAACACCGGGGAGCTGTTTTTT. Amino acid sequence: CATSEPSRTANTGELFF.

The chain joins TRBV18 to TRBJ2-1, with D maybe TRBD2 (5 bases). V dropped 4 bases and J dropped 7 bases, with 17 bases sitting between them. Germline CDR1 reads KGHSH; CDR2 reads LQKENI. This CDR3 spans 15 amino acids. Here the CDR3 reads CASSRETRDRNEQFF. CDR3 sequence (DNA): TGTGCCAGCTCACGGGAGACCCGCGACCGGAATGAGCAGTTCTTC.

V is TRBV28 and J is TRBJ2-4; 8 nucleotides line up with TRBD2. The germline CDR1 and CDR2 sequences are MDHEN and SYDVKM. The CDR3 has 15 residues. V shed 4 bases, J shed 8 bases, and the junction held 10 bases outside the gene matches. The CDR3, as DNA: TGTGCCAGCAGTTCGGGGGGGACGGAGGAGGACATTCAGTACTTC. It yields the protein CASSSGGTEEDIQYF.

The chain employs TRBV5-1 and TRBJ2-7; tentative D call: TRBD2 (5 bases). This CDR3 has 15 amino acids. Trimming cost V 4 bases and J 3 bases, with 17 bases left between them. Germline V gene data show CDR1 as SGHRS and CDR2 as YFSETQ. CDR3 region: CASSHPRGDLYEQYF. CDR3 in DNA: TGCGCCAGCAGCCACCCCCGGGGAGACCTCTACGAGCAGTACTTC.